Presented here are 28 T cell receptor beta chains from one specimen sequenced in a study of molecular identifiers for immune sequencing clone quantification (dated by TCRdb to 2016 to 2018). The method behind the library was PCR. This sample was sequenced with an Illumina HiSeq 4000. TCRdb reran the public reads through fastp at Q25 and MiXCR, keeping productive beta chains. Each CDR3 protein appears once, grouped with its most common genes and DNA. The sample includes around 480,000 distinct CDR3 sequences, with about a fifth observed a single time. Together, the top ten hold approximately 0.8% of the sample. Sequenced input: naive CD8+ T cells from blood, with Jurkat cell RNA spiked in. What this sample's cell subset or site label stands for: FACS-sorted CD8+CD4-CCR7+CD45RA+ naive T cells. The receptors were sampled from a human donor in good health. Some libraries in this study had Jurkat cell RNA spiked in.

At least ten counts were recorded for this clonotype. The rearrangement joins TRBV13 to TRBJ2-3, with D possibly called TRBD1 or TRBD2 (6 bases each). Germline lookup yields CDR1 PRHDT and CDR2 FYEKMQ (reference sequence). V was shortened by 2 bases and J by 3 bases, with 15 bases between the two germline ends. The CDR3 spans 16 residues. CDR3 DNA: TGTGCCAGCAGCTTAAGGGGGGCTTCCCCTACAGATACGCAGTATTTT. Its translation is CASSLRGASPTDTQYF.

The gene calls are TRBV28 and TRBJ2-7; tentative D call: TRBD2 (6 bases). This CDR3 has 18 amino acids. Germline V gives CDR1 MDHEN, CDR2 SYDVKM. Trimming took off 4 bases at V and 6 bases at J, with 28 bases between the two ends. The CDR3 DNA follows: TGTGCCAGCAGTTCCCCTTACATCTCGGCGGAGGAGGGCAGCGAGCAGTACTTC. Its translation is CASSSPYISAEEGSEQYF.

The chain joins TRBV4-3 to TRBJ2-7; 9 bases are a match to TRBD2. This CDR3 is built from 18 residues. Germline CDR1 and CDR2: LGHNA and YSLEER. J was trimmed by 4 bases and V by 0 bases; bases with no gene match: 13. The CDR3 here is CASSQDNNPSGTHYEQYF. The DNA for the CDR3 is TGCGCCAGCAGCCAAGATAACAATCCTAGCGGGACCCATTACGAGCAGTACTTC.

This clonotype occurred many times. The CDR3, as DNA: TGCGCCAGCAGCCCACCCCGGACAGGGGTGCTTAGCACTGAAGCTTTCTTT. Amino acids: CASSPPRTGVLSTEAFF. This chain uses TRBV5-1 with TRBJ1-1, with 9 bases matching TRBD1. This CDR3 region has 17 residues. CDR1 is SGHRS and CDR2 is YFSETQ in the germline V gene. V lost 4 bases and J lost 4; bases outside the gene matches: 14.

This clonotype was observed many times. The chain is built from TRBV4-1 and TRBJ1-1; no clear D. The V and J ends lost 3 bases and 2 bases respectively, with 10 bases between them. The germline V gene encodes CDR1 MGHRA and CDR2 YSYEKL. This CDR3 comprises 14 residues. In nucleotides, the CDR3 is TGCGCCAGCAGCCACACCGGGAGAAACACTGAAGCTTTCTTT. This codes for CASSHTGRNTEAFF.

This clonotype was seen at least ten times. V usage is TRBV12-3 or TRBV12-4 and J usage is TRBJ2-5; D is uncertain. This CDR3 spans 12 amino acids. The V and J ends lost 6 bases and 5 bases respectively, with 10 bases between them. CDR3 DNA sequence: TGTGCCAGCAGCCCAAGATACGAGACCCAGTACTTC. Encoded protein: CASSPRYETQYF.

With regard to this clonotype: Mismatch with germline at one junction end may stem from a read error. The chain combines TRBV25-1 with TRBJ2-7; D not certain. The CDR3 totals 11 residues. Germline-derived CDR1 and CDR2 are MGHDK and SYGVNS. CDR3 sequence (DNA): TGTGCCAGCAGTGAGGTCTACGAGCGGTACTTC. This translates into CASSEVYERYF.

As regards this clonotype: With a much larger clone just one base away, this may be a read error. The CDR3 is CASSLEEDYEQHF. The CDR3 DNA reads TGTGCCAGCAGCTTAGAGGAGGACTACGAGCAGCACTTC. The chain links TRBV7-6 to TRBJ2-7; TRBD2 is a possible D gene (6 bases). This CDR3 comprises 13 residues. Germline CDR1 reads SGHVS; CDR2 reads FNYEAQ.

The CDR3 region is CASSPLGGGSADTQYF. Here the CDR3 DNA reads TGTGCCAGCAGTCCCTTGGGGGGTGGCTCGGCAGATACGCAGTATTTT. This chain connects TRBV12-3 or TRBV12-4 to TRBJ2-3; a weak D match, TRBD2 (6 bases). This CDR3 is built from 16 residues. The V end lost 5 bases, the J end lost 4 bases, and 19 bases lay between the germline ends.

The rearrangement links TRBV20-1 to TRBJ2-1, with TRBD2 matching 9 bases. Unmatched junction bases numbered 9, after V lost 0 bases and J lost 6 bases. Germline V gives CDR1 DFQATT, CDR2 SNEGSKA (reference sequence). The CDR3 contains 16 residues. In nucleotides, the CDR3 is TGCAGTGCTAGAGAAGTGACTAGCGGATTGGTCAATGAGCAGTTCTTC. Residues: CSAREVTSGLVNEQFF.

The gene calls are TRBV5-4 and TRBJ1-2; a possible D gene is TRBD1 (6 bases). There are 11 residues in the CDR3. Trimming shortened V by 0 bases and J by 13 bases, and 10 bases separated the two germline ends. Germline CDR1 is SGHNT and CDR2 is YYREEE (reference sequence). This CDR3 reads CASSLGQEATF. The CDR3 nucleotides are TGTGCCAGCAGCTTGGGACAGGAAGCCACCTTC.

This clonotype occurred many times. The J gene is TRBJ1-1, the V gene TRBV3-1; 9 bases are a match to TRBD1. V was pared by 4 bases and J by 7 bases, with 13 bases of the junction left unmatched. Germline CDR1 reads LGHDT; CDR2 reads YNNKEL (reference sequence). The CDR3 length is 16 residues. CDR3 nucleotide sequence: TGTGCCAGCAGCCTACTCCGGGACAGGGCAGATTATGAAGCTTTCTTT. Translating it yields CASSLLRDRADYEAFF.

A few counts support this clonotype. The V gene is TRBV2, the J gene TRBJ1-2; 9 nucleotides align to TRBD1. Germline CDR1 and CDR2: SNHLY and FYNNEI. Trimming removed 7 bases from V and 4 bases from J; junction bases left unmatched: 4. CDR3 length: 13 residues. The CDR3 loop reads CASTGQGLYGYTF. Written as DNA, the CDR3 is TGTGCCAGCACGGGACAGGGACTCTATGGCTACACCTTC.

A word on this clonotype: A single base separates this from a much larger clone, so it may be a read error. This chain uses TRBV30 with TRBJ2-1; 8 nucleotides line up with TRBD2. Germline values: CDR1 GTSNPN, CDR2 SVGIG (reference sequence). Unmatched junction bases numbered 9, after V lost 4 bases and J lost 7 bases. CDR3 length equals 14 residues. The CDR3 is CAWTLGGVRNEQFF. CDR3 DNA sequence: TGTGCCTGGACCCTCGGGGGGGTCCGGAATGAGCAGTTCTTC. The full variable domain, completed using reference TRBV30 and TRBJ2-1, is SQTIHQWPATLVQPVGSPLSLECTVEGTSNPNLYWYRQAAGRGLQLLFYSVGIGQISSEVPQNLSASRPQDRQFILSSKKLLLSDSGFYLCAWTLGGVRNEQFFGPGTRLTVL.

This clonotype was seen a handful of times. The genes are TRBV12-3 or TRBV12-4 and TRBJ2-7; TRBD1 agrees at 7 bases. The CDR3 loop spans 13 amino acids. Trimming cost V 6 bases and J 2 bases; bases outside gene matches: 4. CDR3 sequence: CASRKTGAYEQYF. CDR3 sequence (DNA): TGTGCCAGCAGGAAAACAGGGGCCTACGAGCAGTACTTC.

This clonotype has a handful of counts. The chain uses TRBV2 and TRBJ1-4, with 8 bases aligning to TRBD1. This CDR3 has 15 amino acids. V lost 2 bases, J lost 4 bases, and 3 bases stayed unmatched. The V gene's germline CDR1 is SNHLY and CDR2 FYNNEI. CDR3 sequence (DNA): TGTGCCAGCAGTGAATGGACAGGGAATAATGAAAAACTGTTTTTT. It is translated as CASSEWTGNNEKLFF.

Worth noting for this clonotype: A single base separates this from a much larger clone, so it may be a read error. The V gene is TRBV29-1, the J gene TRBJ2-2; D perhaps matches TRBD2 (5 bases). CDR1 SQVTM and CDR2 ANQGSEA come from the germline V gene. The CDR3 totals 13 residues. The DNA for the CDR3 is TGCAGCGCCAAAACAGCGAGCACCGGGGAGCTGCTTTTT. Protein: CSAKTASTGELLF.

In its sample, this clonotype was seen a few times. This chain links TRBV12-3 or TRBV12-4 with TRBJ2-7; 9 nucleotides agree with TRBD1. CDR3 length: 15 residues. V was pared by 8 bases and J by 0 bases, with 8 bases of the junction left unmatched. The CDR3 spells CASGGGTGPSYEQYF. DNA for the CDR3: TGTGCCAGCGGGGGTGGGACAGGGCCCTCCTACGAGCAGTACTTC.

This clonotype was observed at least ten times. This sequence joins TRBV20-1 and TRBJ2-3, with TRBD1 matching 9 bases. Trimming cost V 2 bases and J 2 bases; bases outside gene matches: 11. CDR1 is DFQATT, CDR2 SNEGSKA, per germline (reference sequence). The CDR3 loop spans 17 amino acids. The CDR3: CSARWGDGQGFTDTQYF. CDR3 DNA: TGCAGTGCTAGATGGGGTGACGGACAGGGGTTCACAGATACGCAGTATTTT.

Ten or more counts support this clonotype. J is TRBJ1-1 and V is TRBV29-1; D might be TRBD1 (5 bases). The CDR3 is made up of 15 amino acids. The germline V gene encodes CDR1 SQVTM and CDR2 ANQGSEA. V shed 4 bases and J shed 0 bases, with 15 bases lying between them. The CDR3 protein is CSVAPLTGMNTEAFF. The CDR3 DNA reads TGCAGCGTTGCCCCCCTAACAGGAATGAACACTGAAGCTTTCTTT.

The chain has TRBV6-2 or TRBV6-3 and TRBJ1-1; TRBD1 is a possible D gene (5 bases). V shed 7 bases and J shed 6 bases, with 18 bases lying between them. This CDR3 is 14 amino acids long. The germline gives CDR1 MNHEY, CDR2 SVGEGT. The CDR3 nucleotides read TGTGCCAGCACCGTGACAGCCCTCGTGCCTGAAGCTTTCTTT. Its protein product is CASTVTALVPEAFF.

The table lists this clonotype with many counts. This chain joins TRBV20-1 and TRBJ2-3, with TRBD1 as a possible D gene (6 bases). The CDR3 consists of 15 residues. Germline-derived CDR1 and CDR2 are DFQATT and SNEGSKA (reference sequence). Trimming stripped 6 bases from V and 0 bases from J, with 16 bases between. The CDR3 sequence is CSAPMTGVSTDTQYF. The CDR3 DNA sequence: TGCAGTGCCCCCATGACAGGAGTTAGCACAGATACGCAGTATTTT.

The chain recombines TRBV7-8 with TRBJ2-7; D perhaps matches TRBD1 (5 bases). The CDR3 consists of 15 residues. Trimming stripped 1 base from V and 1 base from J, with 11 bases between. The germline V gene encodes CDR1 SGHVS and CDR2 FQNEAQ. The CDR3 DNA reads TGTGCCAGCAGCTTAGAGCTTACAGGTTCCTACGAGCAGTACTTC. Protein product: CASSLELTGSYEQYF. Full variable domain (outside the CDR3, taken from reference TRBV7-8 and TRBJ2-7): GAGVSQSPRYKVAKRGQDVALRCDPISGHVSLFWYQQALGQGPEFLTYFQNEAQLDKSGLPSDRFFAERPEGSVSTLKIQRTQQEDSAVYLCASSLELTGSYEQYFGPGTRLTVT.

In its sample, this clonotype was seen many times. This sequence joins TRBV7-9 and TRBJ1-6; 9 nucleotides align to TRBD1. This CDR3 region has 15 residues. The V and J ends lost 2 bases and 8 bases, in that order; junction bases with no gene match: 4. Germline-derived CDR1 and CDR2 are SEHNR and FQNEAQ (reference sequence). The CDR3: CASSLPGQGDSPLHF. CDR3 nucleotide sequence: TGTGCCAGCAGCTTACCGGGACAGGGTGATTCACCCCTCCACTTT.

Turning to this clonotype: Being one base from a much bigger clone, this may be a read error. The rearrangement joins TRBV6-5 to TRBJ2-7; D is unresolved. Trimming removed 1 base at V and 6 bases at J, with 10 bases between. Germline CDR1 is MNHEY and CDR2 is SVGAGI. The CDR3 covers 13 residues. CDR3 bases: TGTGCCAGCAGTTACTTGAGGTGGGGCGAGCAGTACTTC. Translating gives CASSYLRWGEQYF.

This clonotype was seen at least ten times. The chain employs TRBV7-2 and TRBJ2-5; D remains ambiguous. This CDR3 is 13 amino acids long. V was cut by 7 bases and J by 5 bases, with 14 bases left in between. CDR1 SGHTA and CDR2 FQGNSA come from the germline V gene. The CDR3 bases are TGTGCCAGCAACTACGTAGAGGCGGAGACCCAGTACTTC. Translating gives CASNYVEAETQYF.

This chain uses TRBV6-2 or TRBV6-3 with TRBJ2-2; a possible D gene is TRBD1 (6 bases). CDR3 length: 16 amino acids. V lost 3 bases, J lost 0 bases, and 11 bases lay in between. Germline CDR1 and CDR2: MNHEY and SVGEGT. The CDR3 DNA sequence: TGTGCCAGCAGTTATCACGGGACAACGAACACCGGGGAGCTGTTTTTT. This encodes CASSYHGTTNTGELFF.

This clonotype was counted at least ten times. V and J are TRBV20-1 and TRBJ2-7, with D perhaps TRBD1 or TRBD2 (5 bases each). This CDR3 has 14 amino acids. Per the germline V gene, CDR1 is DFQATT and CDR2 is SNEGSKA (reference sequence). Trimming removed 1 base from V and 3 bases from J, with 13 bases in between. The DNA of the CDR3 is TGCAGTGCTAGAGTCCTCGGGACCATCTACGAGCAGTACTTC. It encodes CSARVLGTIYEQYF.